This TCR beta chain was observed in a study of cytomegalovirus exposure and HLA in healthy donors. Study background: It was reported in a later analysis that the same platform had been used for the roughly 130 validation repertoires as for the approximately 700 first-cohort repertoires.

Produced via immunoSEQ multiplex PCR; TCRdb's table is partial and in-frame only. The sample consists of 260,000 or so clones, approximately 87% of them appearing once. Notes on this clone: What it recognizes is unknown.

Findings and caveats of the study: Subsequent analysis revealed that first-cohort TCR clusters tended to co-occur in the approximately 120 validation repertoires. Among TCR beta chains, those listed as cytomegalovirus-associated numbered approximately 150.

Sequencing used PBMCs. This receptor was taken from a woman aged 18-35 years in good health and CMV-seronegative.

The CDR3 nucleotides read TGTGCCAGCAGCGTAGGGTCAGGGGGGAATGAAGCTTTCTTT. It yields the protein CASSVGSGGNEAFF. V and J are TRBV9 and TRBJ1-1; TRBD1 aligns across 7 bases. Per germline, CDR1 SGDLS and CDR2 YYNGEE. The V gene end was trimmed by 0 bases and the J gene end by 7 bases; junction bases not matched to a gene: 6. CDR3 length equals 14 residues.